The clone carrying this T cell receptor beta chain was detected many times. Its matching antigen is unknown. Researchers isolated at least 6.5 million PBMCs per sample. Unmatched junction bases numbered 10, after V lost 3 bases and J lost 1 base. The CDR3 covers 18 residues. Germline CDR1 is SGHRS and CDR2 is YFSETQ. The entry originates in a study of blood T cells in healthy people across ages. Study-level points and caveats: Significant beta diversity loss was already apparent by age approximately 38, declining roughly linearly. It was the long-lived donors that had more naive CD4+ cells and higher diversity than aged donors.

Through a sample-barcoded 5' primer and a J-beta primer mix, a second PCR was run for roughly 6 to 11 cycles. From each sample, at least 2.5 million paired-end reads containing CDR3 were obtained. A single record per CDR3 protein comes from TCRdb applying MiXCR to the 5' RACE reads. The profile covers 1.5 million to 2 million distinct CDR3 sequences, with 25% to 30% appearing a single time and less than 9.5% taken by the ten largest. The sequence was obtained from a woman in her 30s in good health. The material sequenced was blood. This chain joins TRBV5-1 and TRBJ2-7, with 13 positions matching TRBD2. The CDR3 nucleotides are TGCGCCAGCAGCTCTAAAGGACTAGCGGGGGAATCTTCCTACGAGCAGTACTTC. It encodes CASSSKGLAGESSYEQYF.